This T cell receptor (beta chain) was sequenced for a study of blood T cell repertoires in COVID-19. Across the whole study: Some COVID-19 samples were acute and others convalescent; all came from the United States, Italy and Spain. Nucleic acid was either cDNA or gDNA, and it came from T cells, B-cell-depleted T cells, or PBMCs.

Under the authors' procedure: Estimation of nucleated cell counts was performed using reference gene primer amplification. Here immunoSEQ multiplex PCR was the method, and the copy in TCRdb shows in-frame clones only, minus some. Clone size and V and J calls were adopted from that table, with D and trimming inferred from the DNA. The sample lists 100,000 to 130,000 clones, more than 70% occurring once. Germline CDR1 is MDHEN and CDR2 is SYDVKM. V shed 6 bases and J 8 bases; nucleotides not matched to a gene: 13. CDR3 length: 15 residues. The genes are TRBV28 and TRBJ2-1; 7 nucleotides agree with TRBD2. The TCR was taken from a human donor in a cohort sampled during active COVID-19. Sequencing was performed on peripheral blood. CDR3 bases: TGTGCCAGCAGAATTCTAGCGGCAAATCAGTATGAGCAGTTCTTC. Its protein is CASRILAANQYEQFF.